This T cell receptor beta chain was profiled in a study of blood T cell repertoires in COVID-19. Whole-study context: COVID-19 samples collected from the United States, Italy and Spain covered acute and convalescent phases. Sources were T cells, B-cell-depleted T cells, or PBMCs; the material itself was cDNA or gDNA.

Trimming took 3 bases from V and 7 from J; bases not matched to a gene: 5. Per the germline V gene, CDR1 is KGHSH and CDR2 is LQKENI. The CDR3 is 16 residues long. TCRdb keeps only in-frame clones here, not all; method: immunoSEQ multiplex PCR. The table has fewer than 300,000 clones, 65% to 90% seen once. Participants were placed into cohorts based on the clinical history they reported. What the recovered Cohort 3 donors had was two negative PCRs, clearance, or symptom resolution. This chain links TRBV18 with TRBJ2-1; 14 nucleotides line up with TRBD2. The clonotype originates from a young man who had recovered from COVID-19. Sequenced material: PBMCs or T cells enriched from blood (not recorded which). The CDR3 reads CASSPRLAGGRNEQFF. The CDR3 DNA sequence: TGTGCCAGCTCACCCCGACTAGCGGGAGGGAGAAATGAGCAGTTCTTC.